The entry below gives a single T cell receptor beta chain sequence along with its context. CDR3 size: 16 residues. V lost 1 base and J lost 3, with 12 bases in between. Germline V lookup: CDR1 MGHDK, CDR2 SYGVNS. It was with random hexamers that 0.5 to 1 ug RNA was reverse transcribed. With immunoSEQ multiplex PCR, TCR beta CDR3 was amplified across 54 Vbeta and 13 Jbeta. TCRdb re-called the immunoSEQ multiplex PCR reads through MiXCR, storing one row per CDR3 protein. Of approximately 190,000 distinct CDR3 sequences in the sample, approximately 94% were seen once. This sample stems from a study of CD8 T cells in Susac syndrome.

Sequenced material: CD4+ T cells from PBMCs. The receptor's source is a human donor in good health. The chain couples TRBV25-1 to TRBJ2-2; D is perhaps TRBD2 (6 bases). In nucleotides, the CDR3 is TGTGCCAGCAGTGAATTTGCGGGGCCGGACACCGGGGAGCTGTTTTTT. This sequence encodes CASSEFAGPDTGELFF. The full variable domain, with the rest looked up from reference TRBV25-1 and TRBJ2-2, is EADIYQTPRYLVIGTGKKITLECSQTMGHDKMYWYQQDPGMELHLIHYSYGVNSTEKGDLSSESTVSRIRTEHFPLTLESARPSHTSQYLCASSEFAGPDTGELFFGEGSRLTVL.